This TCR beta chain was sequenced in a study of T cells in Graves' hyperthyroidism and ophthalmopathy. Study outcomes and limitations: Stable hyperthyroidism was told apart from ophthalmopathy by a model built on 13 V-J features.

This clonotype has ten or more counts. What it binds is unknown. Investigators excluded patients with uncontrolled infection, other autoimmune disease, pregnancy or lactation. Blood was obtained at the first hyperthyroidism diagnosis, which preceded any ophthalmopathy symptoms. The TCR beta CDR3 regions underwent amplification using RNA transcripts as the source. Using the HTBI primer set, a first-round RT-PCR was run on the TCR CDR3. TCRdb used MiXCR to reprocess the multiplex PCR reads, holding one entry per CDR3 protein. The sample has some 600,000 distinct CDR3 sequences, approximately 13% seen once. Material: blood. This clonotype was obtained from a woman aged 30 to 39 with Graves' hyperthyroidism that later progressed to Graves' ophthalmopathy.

CDR3 sequence: CASGSPGRLNTEAFF. For the CDR3, the DNA is TGTGCTAGTGGCTCTCCGGGACGGCTGAACACTGAAGCTTTCTTT. J is TRBJ1-1 and V is TRBV12-5, with D tentatively TRBD1 (5 bases). V was clipped by 6 bases and J by 0 bases, with 14 bases between them. This CDR3 has 15 residues. Germline lookup yields CDR1 LGHNT and CDR2 FRNRAP.